There are many counts of the clone carrying this T cell receptor (beta chain). Its antigen is currently unknown. These data originate in a study of T cells in Graves' hyperthyroidism and ophthalmopathy. Study-level results: Most thyroid-expanded clonotypes above 0.001 were also found in blood. Ophthalmopathy cases were set apart from stable hyperthyroidism by a 13 V-J model.

The source material, RNA transcripts, was used to amplify TCR beta CDR3 regions. When the TCR CDR3 underwent first-round RT-PCR, the HTBI primer set was used. TCRdb independently ran MiXCR on the multiplex PCR reads; one entry per CDR3 protein. The sample consists of 350,000 to 450,000 distinct CDR3 sequences, 17% of them appearing once. The CDR3 loop spans 15 amino acids. Germline V gene lookup returns CDR1 SGHDT and CDR2 YYEEEE. Germline trimming cut 0 bases from V and 7 bases from J; bases unmatched to any gene: 7. Each patient was aged 18 to 65 and had newly diagnosed hyperthyroidism of under 2 months' duration. When hyperthyroidism was first diagnosed, the blood sample was taken, preceding any ophthalmopathy symptoms.

The sequence was obtained from a woman in her 30s with Graves' hyperthyroidism that later progressed to Graves' ophthalmopathy. The rearrangement joins TRBV5-6 to TRBJ2-1; 7 nucleotides line up with TRBD1. Sequenced: blood. The CDR3 DNA follows: TGTGCCAGCAGCTTGGGGGCAGGGGGTTCGAATGAGCAGTTCTTC. Amino acid sequence: CASSLGAGGSNEQFF.